This T cell receptor (beta chain) was profiled in a study of cytomegalovirus exposure and HLA in healthy donors. From germline, CDR1 is SGHVS and CDR2 FQNEAQ. With 3 bases removed from V and 1 base from J, the gap between germline ends came to 6 bases. The CDR3 covers 14 residues. There are a few counts of this clone. Primers: 60 Vbeta forward and 13 Jbeta reverse. Clones were sequenced by immunoSEQ multiplex PCR, and TCRdb holds only the in-frame ones, with some missing. This sample has approximately 22,000 clones, with 70% to 80% found just once. The clonotype originates from a man aged 55-75 years in good health and CMV-seronegative. This chain connects TRBV7-8 to TRBJ2-2, with unresolved D. The sequencing input was PBMCs. CDR3 sequence reads: CASSFIGNTGELFF. The CDR3 bases are TGTGCCAGCAGCTTTATCGGGAACACCGGGGAGCTGTTTTTT.